The present T cell receptor beta chain was sequenced within a study of siplizumab effects on memory and regulatory T cells (dated by TCRdb to between 2017 and 2020). Concerning the study at large: The study examined how the anti-CD2 antibody siplizumab affects alloreactive T-cell subsets in allogeneic mixed lymphocyte reactions built from human PBMCs. The investigation overall reported the following: Whether proliferating Tregs from siplizumab cultures were suppressive was not functionally confirmed. About 75-95% of proliferating CD4+ or CD8+ clones could not be given a naive or memory phenotype. The cumulative frequency of alloreactive sequences that could be traced back to unstimulated CD4+ memory T cells was significantly reduced by siplizumab. Because sequences at frequencies below about 10^-5 were poorly captured, only a minor fraction of alloreactive clones could be mapped back to unstimulated subsets. Unstimulated naive T cells appeared more diverse than memory T cells, and naive cells seemed to contribute substantially to the alloresponse. In reactions with siplizumab, an average of approximately 69% of mappable alloreactive CD4+ clones were Treg-derived, compared with roughly 26% in control reactions.

Libraries were built with the immunoSEQ multiplex PCR assay. Each sample had 90,000 to 100,000 TCR templates assayed by the deep sequencing platform. Genomic DNA extracted from sorted T cells was used for TCRbeta CDR3 sequencing. In the paper's pipeline: Clonal analysis of TCRbeta CDR3 data was done in the R programming language. Alloreactive CD4+ and CD8+ clones were defined by comparing unstimulated samples with post-reaction CFSE-low samples. By matching sequences to the repertoires of sorted unstimulated Treg and non-Treg cells, each alloreactive CD4+ clone was assigned a regulatory or non-regulatory origin. TCRdb limited this immuneACCESS table to in-frame rearrangements with V and J called. A share of clones is missing; checked studies link under half to unresolved V genes, and the rest is unexplained. The V and J calls and clone size are taken from that table; D and trimming were inferred from the DNA. Present in this sample are around 78,000 clones, under 95% of which were seen just once. The top ten hold approximately 30% of the sample.

CDR1 and CDR2 were assigned from the germline V gene as SGHAT and FQNNGV. Counted from cysteine to phenylalanine, this CDR3 has 15 amino acids. Only the CDR3 DNA is retained, 45 bases long and in frame from the first base. Trimming leaves V shorter by 3 bases and J shorter by 8 bases, with the junction holding 8 bases beyond the gene matches. Sorted unstimulated T cells and proliferating T cells recovered from mixed lymphocyte reactions underwent TCRbeta CDR3 sequencing. Fresh whole blood from more than 9 HLA-typed healthy donors served as the source for isolating PBMCs. This clone was recorded only once. Its target antigen remains unknown. No much larger clone exists at a distance of one base, and base qualities are not known.

Sample: CD8+ T cells sorted from blood. The receptor chain draws on TRBV11-2 and TRBJ2-1, with 9 junctional bases fitting TRBD2. This clonotype was obtained from a human donor in good health. DNA sequence: TGTGCCAGCAGCTTGGGGACTAGCTGGATCGATGAGCAGTTCTTC. Its coded protein is CASSLGTSWIDEQFF.